The rows below give T cell receptor beta chains drawn from one sample of a study of technical replicates of blood from a few donors. The data were produced by immunoSEQ multiplex PCR, yet TCRdb's version contains in-frame clones alone and is incomplete. The data hold approximately 80,000 clones, with 95% to 98% observed a single time. Sequencing was carried out using T cells isolated from PBMCs. Source of these receptors: a human donor in good health. CDR3s include the opening cysteine and the closing phenylalanine or tryptophan. Rows give clone size only sometimes, using once, few, many, or a class for an expanded clone.

j_call v_call clone_size cdr3_aa
TRBJ1-2 TRBV7-8 - CASSLLSTGSALYYGYTF
TRBJ1-1 TRBV11-3 - CASSPRDRADTEAFF
TRBJ1-4 TRBV14 - CASSQDHASEKLFF
TRBJ2-7 TRBV23-1 - CASSQSTSSYEQYF
TRBJ2-1 TRBV6-4 - CASSFEEGNEQFF
TRBJ2-1 TRBV7-3 - CASSSDPRGNYNEQFF
TRBJ1-1 TRBV2 - CASSVGQVNTEAFF
TRBJ1-3 TRBV11-2 - CASSLALRTGYLPDTIYF
TRBJ2-7 TRBV10-3 - CARGQDLYEQYF
TRBJ2-3 TRBV2 once CASSEARIAEEDTQYF